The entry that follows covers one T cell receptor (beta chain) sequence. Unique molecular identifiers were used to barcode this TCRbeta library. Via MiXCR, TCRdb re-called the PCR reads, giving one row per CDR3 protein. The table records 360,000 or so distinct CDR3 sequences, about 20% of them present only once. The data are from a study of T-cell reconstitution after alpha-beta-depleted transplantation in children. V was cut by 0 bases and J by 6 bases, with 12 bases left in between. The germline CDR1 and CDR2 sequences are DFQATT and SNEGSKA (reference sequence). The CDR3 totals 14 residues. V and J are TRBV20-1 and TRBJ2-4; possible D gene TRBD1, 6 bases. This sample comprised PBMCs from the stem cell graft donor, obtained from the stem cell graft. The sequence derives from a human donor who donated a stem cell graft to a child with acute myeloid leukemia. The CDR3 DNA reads TGCAGTGCTAGAGATGCAGGGGTAGGAAACATTCAGTACTTC. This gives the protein CSARDAGVGNIQYF.